These T cell receptor beta chains were read from a single sample in a study of blood T cells in healthy people across ages. TCRdb itself ran the 5' RACE reads through MiXCR, one entry per CDR3 protein. The sample holds 1.6 million or so distinct CDR3 sequences, roughly 32% seen once. The sequencing input was blood. These receptors came from a woman aged 25 to 39 in good health. Each CDR3 is given with its conserved first and last residue. The D gene is left open where the match is weak. Clone size is not always given. Where it is, it says once, few, many or a class for expanded clones.

v_gene	abundance	d_gene	j_gene	CDR3nt	CDR3aa
TRBV3-1	.	TRBD2	TRBJ2-1	TGTGCCAGCAGCCCGGGGACTAGCGGGACTGTTTACCTCTACAATGAGCGGTTCTTC	CASSPGTSGTVYLYNERFF
TRBV4-2	few	TRBD2	TRBJ2-2	TGTGCCAGCAGCCAAGAGGACAGCGGGGGTACCGGGGAGCTGTTTTTT	CASSQEDSGGTGELFF
TRBV29-1	.	TRBD1	TRBJ2-1	TGCAGCGCTCGACGGGACAGCCTCGGGGAGCAGTTCTTC	CSARRDSLGEQFF
TRBV4-1	few	TRBD1	TRBJ1-6	TGCGCCAGCAGCCAAGATGGGGGGGGCAGGGGGATTAGTCCCTCACCCCTCCACTTT	CASSQDGGGRGISPSPLHF
TRBV9	few	.	TRBJ2-3	TGTGCCAGCAGCGCCCTGACTGGAGATACGCAGTATTTT	CASSALTGDTQYF
TRBV3-1	.	.	TRBJ2-7	TGTGCCAGCAGCCAAGGCCCGGATTACTACGAGCAGTACTTC	CASSQGPDYYEQYF
TRBV5-1	.	.	TRBJ2-5	TGCGCCAGCAGCCCTTCGGATCAAGAGACCCAGTACTTC	CASSPSDQETQYF
TRBV6-1	few	.	TRBJ2-7	TGTGCCAGCAGGAAGACAGGGGAGGGCTACGAGCAGTACTTC	CASRKTGEGYEQYF
TRBV20-1	.	TRBD2	TRBJ2-5	TGCAGTACTAGAGCTCGGGCGGGGGGGAAGGAGTCCCAGTACTTC	CSTRARAGGKESQYF
TRBV15	few	.	TRBJ2-5	TGTGCCACCAGCAGGCCCTCCGAGACCCGGTACTTC	CATSRPSETRYF
TRBV5-6	.	TRBD1	TRBJ1-2	TGTGCCAGCAGCTCCCTATTCCGGGACAGGAACACTAACTATGGCTACACCTTC	CASSSLFRDRNTNYGYTF
TRBV20-1	.	TRBD2	TRBJ2-5	TGCAGTGCTAGCGGACTAGCGGATTTCCAAGAGACCCAGTACTTC	CSASGLADFQETQYF